These T cell receptor beta chains were read from a single sample in a study of blood T cell repertoires in COVID-19. Here immunoSEQ multiplex PCR was the method, and the copy in TCRdb shows in-frame clones only, minus some. Of 350,000 to 400,000 clones in the sample, about 90% were seen once. Source material: PBMCs or T cells enriched from blood (not recorded which). These receptors originate from a woman between 25 and 40 years old who had recovered from COVID-19. Each CDR3 is given with its conserved first and last residue. D genes are given only for firm matches. Some rows have no size entry. The others give once, few or many, or a class for an expanded clone.

clone_size	d_call	v_call	cdr3_length	j_call	cdr3_nt	cdr3_aa
.	.	TRBV19	12	TRBJ2-2	TGTGCCGGTAGGACAGACACCGGGGAGCTGTTTTTT	CAGRTDTGELFF
.	TRBD1	TRBV6-5	13	TRBJ2-2	TGTGCCAGCAGTATGCCGACAGGGGGCGAGCTGTTTTTT	CASSMPTGGELFF
.	.	TRBV21-1	15	TRBJ2-1	TGTGCCAGCAAACCTAGCGGTCATACCTACAATGAGCAGTTCTTC	CASKPSGHTYNEQFF
.	.	TRBV5-1	16	TRBJ2-3	TGCGCCAGCAGCTTGGCGGATAGACGGGAGTCAGATACGCAGTATTTT	CASSLADRRESDTQYF
.	.	TRBV9	14	TRBJ2-1	TGTGCCAGCAGCATCTCATGGGCTTTCAATGAGCAGTTCTTC	CASSISWAFNEQFF
.	TRBD2	TRBV27	17	TRBJ2-7	TGTGCCAGCAGTGAATCAGGACTAGCGGGATCCGGCTACGAGCAGTACTTC	CASSESGLAGSGYEQYF
.	TRBD1	TRBV15	14	TRBJ1-2	TGTGCCACCAGCAGAGATCTGCAGGGGGGCGACTACACCTTC	CATSRDLQGGDYTF
.	.	TRBV11-2	14	TRBJ1-1	TGTGCCAGCAGCTTAGCCCTGGGAGTAACTGAAGCTTTCTTT	CASSLALGVTEAFF
.	.	TRBV19	14	TRBJ2-7	TGTGCCAGTAGTATTACAGGGCCCCCCTACGAGCAGTACTTC	CASSITGPPYEQYF
.	.	TRBV27	14	TRBJ2-2	TGTGCCAGCAGTTTAGGGGCAGGCCCCGGGGAGCTGTTTTTT	CASSLGAGPGELFF
once	TRBD1	TRBV27	16	TRBJ2-2	TGTGCCAAAGGACAGGGAAAACCCCCTGACACCGGGGAGCTGTTTTTT	CAKGQGKPPDTGELFF
.	.	TRBV21-1	16	TRBJ2-7	TGTGCCAGCAGCAAAGTCCAGGGCTCCCCCTACTACGAGCAGTACTTC	CASSKVQGSPYYEQYF